The 24 T cell receptor beta chains presented below share a single source sample, sequenced in a study of blood T cell repertoires in COVID-19. Sequencing was performed with immunoSEQ multiplex PCR; in TCRdb, only in-frame clones are kept and a portion is missing. The sample has about 110,000 clones; 71% are singletons. The material sequenced was peripheral blood. The receptor set was obtained from a human donor with acute or convalescent COVID-19. The donor label of this sample is uncertain.

The chain has TRBV6-6 and TRBJ2-6; D unclear. With 6 bases removed from V and 0 bases from J, the gap between germline ends came to 9 bases. CDR1 MNHNY and CDR2 SVGAGI come from the germline V gene (reference sequence). This CDR3 region has 15 residues. The CDR3 reads CASRSTNSGANVLTF. The CDR3 bases are TGTGCCAGCAGATCCACTAACTCTGGGGCCAACGTCCTGACTTTC.

This clone was seen only once. The sample holds other DNA sequences that translate to the same CDR3. The chain joins TRBV7-2 to TRBJ2-1; 10 bases are a match to TRBD2. Trimming cost V 1 base and J 4 bases; bases outside gene matches: 4. In germline, CDR1 is SGHTA, CDR2 FQGNSA. The CDR3 spans 16 residues. The CDR3 loop reads CASSLEAGGPYNEQFF. DNA for the CDR3: TGTGCCAGCAGCTTAGAAGCGGGGGGGCCGTACAATGAGCAGTTCTTC.

The chain uses TRBV4-2 and TRBJ1-3, with D unclear. The CDR3 totals 18 residues. The V gene lost 1 base and the J gene lost 2 bases, with 18 bases spanning the gap. CDR1 LGHNA and CDR2 YNFKEQ come from the germline V gene. The CDR3 protein is CASSQVGEEGKAGNTIYF. CDR3 sequence (DNA): TGTGCCAGCAGCCAAGTCGGGGAAGAGGGAAAGGCTGGAAACACCATATATTTT.

This rearrangement joins TRBV24-1 to TRBJ1-5; TRBD1 matches at 7 bases. Germline V gene lookup returns CDR1 KGHDR and CDR2 SFDVKD. With V trimmed by 0 bases and J by 9 bases, 13 bases remained unmatched. The CDR3 totals 17 residues. CDR3 bases: TGTGCCACCAGTGATTTGACTGGACAGGCTACATTGGGGCCCCAGCATTTT. It yields the protein CATSDLTGQATLGPQHF.

This chain connects TRBV3-1 (or the pseudogene TRBV3-2) to TRBJ2-5; 8 bases align to TRBD2. This CDR3 spans 13 amino acids. The germline gives CDR1 LGHDT, CDR2 YNNKEL (reference sequence). V dropped 5 bases and J dropped 7; count of bases not matched to a gene: 6. DNA for the CDR3: TGTGCCAGCAGCTTTGGACTAGCAGGGACCCAGTACTTC. Amino acids: CASSFGLAGTQYF.

This chain connects TRBV18 to TRBJ1-2, with D hard to call. This CDR3 spans 15 amino acids. Per the germline V gene, CDR1 is KGHSH and CDR2 is LQKENI. With 1 base removed from V and 6 bases from J, the gap between germline ends came to 15 bases. CDR3 protein: CASSPLQDIGDGYTF. Here the CDR3 DNA reads TGTGCCAGCTCACCACTTCAGGATATCGGCGATGGCTACACCTTC.

This chain joins TRBV5-1 and TRBJ1-5, with D possibly matching TRBD1 (5 bases). The CDR3 is made up of 14 amino acids. Deletions cut 4 bases from V and 2 bases from J, with 10 bases between. Germline V gene data show CDR1 as SGHRS and CDR2 as YFSETQ. Here the CDR3 DNA reads TGCGCCAGCAGCCGGGACTGGGGCAATCAGCCCCAGCATTTT. It codes for CASSRDWGNQPQHF. Full variable domain (outside the CDR3, taken from reference TRBV5-1 and TRBJ1-5): KAGVTQTPRYLIKTRGQQVTLSCSPISGHRSVSWYQQTPGQGLQFLFEYFSETQRNKGNFPGRFSGRQFSNSRSEMNVSTLELGDSALYLCASSRDWGNQPQHFGDGTRLSIL.

This clone was recorded once. This chain connects TRBV7-2 to TRBJ2-1, with 10 positions matching TRBD2. V lost 0 bases to trimming and J lost 8 bases; unmatched junction nucleotides: 10. CDR1 and CDR2 from the germline V gene are SGHTA and FQGNSA. The CDR3 runs to 17 residues. DNA for the CDR3: TGTGCCAGCAGCTTAGCGCGGACGAGCGGGGGGGCCGATGAGCAGTTCTTC. Translating gives CASSLARTSGGADEQFF.

This clone was seen only once. The rearrangement links TRBV6-1 to TRBJ1-3; TRBD1 matches 8 bases. V dropped 2 bases and J dropped 4; count of bases not matched to a gene: 7. The V gene's germline CDR1 is MNHNS and CDR2 SASEGT. This CDR3 has 16 residues. The chain's CDR3 is CASSEKRTGSGNTIYF. The DNA of the CDR3 is TGTGCCAGCAGTGAAAAGAGGACAGGGTCCGGAAACACCATATATTTT.

CDR3 in amino acids: CASSFGTRRETQYF. In DNA form, the CDR3 reads TGTGCCAGCAGCTTTGGGACTAGGAGAGAGACCCAGTACTTC. The chain links TRBV7-9 to TRBJ2-5; 8 bases are shared with TRBD2. Germline CDR1 reads SEHNR; CDR2 reads FQNEAQ (reference sequence). The length of the CDR3 is 14 residues. V lost 3 bases to trimming and J lost 4 bases; unmatched junction nucleotides: 4.

Ten or more counts support this clone. This chain joins TRBV5-8 and TRBJ1-5, with 7 bases that match TRBD1. CDR1 and CDR2 (germline): SGHTS, YDEGEE. V lost 3 bases, J lost 4 bases, and 7 bases stayed unmatched. This CDR3 has 15 residues. CDR3 sequence: CASSSGQKVNQPQHF. In DNA, the CDR3 is TGTGCCAGCAGCTCGGGACAGAAAGTTAATCAGCCCCAGCATTTT. Combining the CDR3 with reference TRBV5-8 and TRBJ1-5 gives the whole variable domain EAGVTQSPTHLIKTRGQQATLRCSPISGHTSVYWYQQALGLGLQFLLWYDEGEERNRGNFPPRFSGRQFPNYSSELNVNALELEDSALYLCASSSGQKVNQPQHFGDGTRLSIL.

The CDR3 is CASSLHDRGPMIGYEQYV. The CDR3 DNA reads TGTGCCAGCAGTCTCCACGACAGGGGGCCCATGATAGGCTACGAGCAGTACGTC. The genes are TRBV6-6 and TRBJ2-7; TRBD1 aligns across 10 bases. The CDR3 is 18 residues long. Unmatched junction bases numbered 16, after V lost 5 bases and J lost 3 bases. Germline V lookup: CDR1 MNHNY, CDR2 SVGAGI (reference sequence).

The chain carries TRBV18 and TRBJ2-5; TRBD2 might be the D (5 bases). V shed 5 bases and J shed 5 bases, with 6 bases lying between them. Germline CDR1 KGHSH, CDR2 LQKENI. The CDR3 runs 11 residues. The CDR3 nucleotides are TGTGCCAGCTCAGGGGAGGAGACCCAGTACTTC. Translated, it gives CASSGEETQYF.

The J gene is TRBJ2-3, the V gene TRBV4-1, with 11 bases matching TRBD2. Germline loops: CDR1 MGHRA, CDR2 YSYEKL. V was clipped by 4 bases and J by 1 base; unmatched bases: 7. This CDR3 region has 17 residues. This CDR3 reads CASSRNPGLAGTDTQYF. DNA of the CDR3: TGCGCCAGCAGCCGAAATCCGGGACTAGCGGGCACAGATACGCAGTATTTT.

V and J are TRBV9 and TRBJ1-1, with no clear D. There are 17 residues in the CDR3. Germline CDR1 is SGDLS and CDR2 is YYNGEE. The ends were cut back, 0 bases at V and 1 base at J, with 16 bases in the middle. CDR3 in amino acids: CASSVATSAAGNTEAFF. Here the CDR3 DNA reads TGTGCCAGCAGCGTAGCGACCTCAGCGGCCGGGAACACTGAAGCTTTCTTT.

The J gene is TRBJ1-6, the V gene TRBV6-1, with 7 bases matching TRBD1. The germline gives CDR1 MNHNS, CDR2 SASEGT. The trim removed 4 bases at V and 0 bases at J, leaving 6 bases unmatched. The CDR3 extends over 17 amino acids. As DNA, the CDR3 is TGTGCCAGCAGTGCCCGGGACAGTCACTCCTATAATTCACCCCTCCACTTT. Translated, it gives CASSARDSHSYNSPLHF.

This clone came up many times. The V call is TRBV10-3, the J call TRBJ2-7; 7 nucleotides agree with TRBD1. Trimming at V came to 3 bases and at J to 1 base, leaving 15 bases not matched to a gene. Germline values: CDR1 ENHRY, CDR2 SYGVKD. There are 18 residues in the CDR3. The CDR3 is CAISDKLPGQRKSYEQYF. The CDR3 DNA follows: TGTGCCATCAGTGATAAACTACCGGGACAGAGAAAATCCTACGAGCAGTACTTC.

This clone has ten or more counts. The genes are TRBV7-2 and TRBJ2-4; TRBD2 matches 12 bases. The V and J ends lost 0 bases and 6 bases, in that order; junction bases with no gene match: 15. Germline V gives CDR1 SGHTA, CDR2 FQGNSA. The length of the CDR3 is 20 residues. The CDR3 reads CASSLAAVGASGGAVNIQYF. As DNA, the CDR3 is TGTGCCAGCAGCTTAGCCGCGGTTGGAGCTAGCGGGGGGGCTGTAAACATTCAGTACTTC. The full variable domain, with the rest looked up from reference TRBV7-2 and TRBJ2-4, is GAGVSQSPSNKVTEKGKDVELRCDPISGHTALYWYRQSLGQGLEFLIYFQGNSAPDKSGLPSDRFSAERTGGSVSTLTIQRTQQEDSAVYLCASSLAAVGASGGAVNIQYFGAGTRLSVL.

The chain joins TRBV5-4 to TRBJ1-4; 7 nucleotides align to TRBD1. Germline CDR1 SGHNT, CDR2 YYREEE (reference sequence). Trimming cost V 2 bases and J 6 bases; bases outside gene matches: 16. This CDR3 comprises 18 residues. The CDR3 DNA sequence: TGTGCCAGCAGCTTCGGTCGCGGTCAGGGGGAGTCACATGAAAAACTGTTTTTT. Amino acids: CASSFGRGQGESHEKLFF.

This chain uses TRBV7-2 with TRBJ2-1; D is possibly TRBD2 (5 bases). Germline V gene data show CDR1 as SGHTA and CDR2 as FQGNSA. CDR3 length: 14 residues. Deletions cut 6 bases from V and 13 bases from J, with 22 bases between. The CDR3 sequence is CASRERVAGNAQFF. The CDR3 DNA sequence: TGTGCCAGCAGAGAAAGGGTGGCGGGCAACGCCCAGTTCTTC.

The chain is built from TRBV19 and TRBJ2-6; D unclear. Deletions cut 3 bases from V and 2 bases from J, with 8 bases between. The CDR3 sequence is 15 residues long. Per germline, CDR1 LNHDA and CDR2 SQIVND (reference sequence). CDR3 sequence (DNA): TGTGCCAGTAGTATTCGAGCTCCTGGGGCCAACGTCCTGACTTTC. Protein: CASSIRAPGANVLTF. Supplemented by reference TRBV19 and TRBJ2-6, the full variable domain reads DGGITQSPKYLFRKEGQNVTLSCEQNLNHDAMYWYRQDPGQGLRLIYYSQIVNDFQKGDIAEGYSVSREKKESFPLTVTSAQKNPTAFYLCASSIRAPGANVLTFGAGSRLTVL.

The J gene is TRBJ1-2, the V gene TRBV28; TRBD1 matches 9 bases. The CDR3 totals 15 residues. With 5 bases clipped from V and 2 bases from J, the junction kept 6 bases outside the gene matches. Germline V gives CDR1 MDHEN, CDR2 SYDVKM. CDR3: CASSGAGTGNYGYTF. The CDR3 region has the DNA TGTGCCAGCAGTGGGGCCGGGACAGGGAACTATGGCTACACCTTC.

The chain is built from TRBV11-2 and TRBJ1-5; D remains ambiguous. Germline-derived CDR1 and CDR2 are SGHAT and FQNNGV. CDR3 size: 13 residues. Trimming stripped 0 bases from V and 6 bases from J, with 6 bases between. CDR3 bases: TGTGCCAGCAGCTTAGAAAGCGCTCAGCCCCAGCATTTT. Translation gives CASSLESAQPQHF.

This sequence joins TRBV10-2 and TRBJ2-7; TRBD2 matches 10 bases. J lost 3 bases, V lost 5 bases, and 4 bases had no gene match. The CDR3 is made up of 14 amino acids. Germline CDR1 and CDR2: WSHSY and SAAADI. CDR3 protein: CASSPAGGSYEQYF. CDR3 DNA: TGCGCCAGCAGTCCAGCGGGGGGGAGCTACGAGCAGTACTTC.